In this sample, the clone carrying this TCR beta chain turned up a few times. The antigen remains undetermined. Germline V gene sequence: CDR1 SQVTM, CDR2 ANQGSEA. The CDR3 covers 14 residues. Trimming removed 5 bases at V and 4 bases at J, with 17 bases between. Stated time point: persistent/refractory GD, antithyroid drugs over 5 years with positive TRAb. The TCR library was prepared using RNA isolated from PBMCs. In building TCR beta libraries, iRepertoire HTBI primers were used together with Arm-PCR of CDR3 regions. TCRdb fed the multiplex PCR reads into MiXCR, producing one record per CDR3 protein. The table includes hundreds of thousands of distinct CDR3 sequences, around 30% detected once. The source of the sample is a study of regulatory T cells in long-lasting Graves disease. Broader study findings: The small sample size may have reduced accuracy. It was in persistent disease that TRBV28, TRBJ1-2 and TRBJ2-5 were favored. Relative to newly diagnosed Graves' patients, persistent ones had lower TCR diversity.

The sample in question was peripheral blood mononuclear cells (PBMCs), obtained when the disease was refractory, from a patient treated with antithyroid drugs. The TCR originated in a female donor with Graves disease. The chain employs TRBV29-1 and TRBJ1-2, with a possible D match to TRBD1 (5 bases). CDR3 DNA: TGCAGCGTTTCTGAAGGGACCGATGGCTATGGCTACACCTTC. It is translated as CSVSEGTDGYGYTF. Variable domain in full (rest from reference TRBV29-1 and TRBJ1-2): SAVISQKPSRDICQRGTSLTIQCQVDSQVTMMFWYRQQPGQSLTLIATANQGSEATYESGFVIDKFPISRPNLTFSTLTVSNMSPEDSSIYLCSVSEGTDGYGYTFGSGTRLTVV.